Included here is one T cell receptor (beta chain) sequence, with context. This sample is drawn from a study of blood T cell repertoires in COVID-19. Study in general: From the United States, Italy and Spain came samples of acute and convalescent COVID-19. The cDNA or gDNA used as material had been derived from T cells, B-cell-depleted T cells, or PBMCs.

In the original analysis: The assay estimated nucleated cells by amplifying reference gene primers. The assay was immunoSEQ multiplex PCR, and TCRdb's table has in-frame clones only and misses some. V, J and clone size are taken as reported in that table, and D and trimming were inferred from the DNA itself. The data hold approximately 97,000 clones, with approximately 89% observed a single time. Germline CDR1 SGHRS, CDR2 YFSETQ. CDR3 size: 15 residues. The ends were cut back, 4 bases at V and 0 bases at J, with 14 bases in the middle. The V call is TRBV5-1, the J call TRBJ2-7; D is perhaps TRBD2 (6 bases). The sequenced sample consisted of peripheral blood. The sequence derives from a human donor in a cohort sampled during active COVID-19. The chain's CDR3 is CASSPSSGSSYEQYF. The CDR3 region has the DNA TGCGCCAGCAGCCCGTCCTCCGGGAGCTCCTACGAGCAGTACTTC.